The rows below give T cell receptor beta chains drawn from one sample of a study of blood T cells in healthy people across ages. MiXCR, applied by TCRdb to the 5' RACE reads, yields one record per CDR3 protein. This sample carries some 1.5 million distinct CDR3 sequences, 28% of them seen once, and the ten largest clones take 7.7%. Input material: blood. Receptors were obtained from a woman aged 30 to 39 in good health. The CDR3 runs from the conserved cysteine through the conserved F or W. A D gene is named only where the DNA matches it firmly. Clone size appears in some rows only: once, few, many, or a class for an expanded clone.

size: -
D: -
V: TRBV7-2
J: TRBJ1-5
DNA: TGTGCCAGCAGCCACGGGGCAGCCGTAAGGGCCCAGCATTTT
CDR3: CASSHGAAVRAQHF

size: few
D: -
V: TRBV19
J: TRBJ2-4
DNA: TGTGCCAGTAGTCTTCGCCGGGACACAAACATTCAGTACTTC
CDR3: CASSLRRDTNIQYF

size: few
D: TRBD2
V: TRBV5-1
J: TRBJ2-1
DNA: TGCGCCAGCGCCTACCGGACTAGCGGGAAGAATGAGCAGTTCTTC
CDR3: CASAYRTSGKNEQFF

size: -
D: TRBD2
V: TRBV12-3/TRBV12-4
J: TRBJ2-5
DNA: TGTGCCAACAGTTCTAGCGGCAGCGGGGAGACCCAGTACTTC
CDR3: CANSSSGSGETQYF

size: many
D: TRBD1
V: TRBV29-1
J: TRBJ2-1
DNA: TGCAGCGTTGTTTCGGGACAGACATCTAATGAGCAGTTCTTC
CDR3: CSVVSGQTSNEQFF

size: many
D: -
V: TRBV5-1
J: TRBJ2-5
DNA: TGCGCCAGCAGCCCCCCCGGCGACGGGGCCCAGTACTTC
CDR3: CASSPPGDGAQYF

size: few
D: TRBD1
V: TRBV29-1
J: TRBJ1-4
DNA: TGCAGCGTACCGGGACAGGTTAAAGAAAAACTGTTTTTT
CDR3: CSVPGQVKEKLFF

size: many
D: -
V: TRBV9
J: TRBJ2-3
DNA: TGTGCCAGCAGCATAATTACAGATACGCAGTATTTT
CDR3: CASSIITDTQYF

size: few
D: -
V: TRBV6-1
J: TRBJ2-1
DNA: TGTGCCAGCAGGGGGGTTAGTTCCGGGGCACCGACCTACAATGAGCAGTTCTTC
CDR3: CASRGVSSGAPTYNEQFF

size: -
D: TRBD2
V: TRBV20-1
J: TRBJ2-3
DNA: TGCAGTGCTAGAGATGATAGGGCGAGCGGGGGGGGTGGTACGCAGTATTTT
CDR3: CSARDDRASGGGGTQYF

size: -
D: TRBD1
V: TRBV6-1
J: TRBJ2-1
DNA: TGTGCCAGCAGTGGATCCGGGACAGCTATCCCTCAGGACTACAATGAGCAGTTCTTC
CDR3: CASSGSGTAIPQDYNEQFF

size: many
D: -
V: TRBV21-1
J: TRBJ2-7
DNA: TGTGCCACTTCCCAGTACTACGAGCAGTACTTC
CDR3: CATSQYYEQYF

size: -
D: TRBD2
V: TRBV28
J: TRBJ2-5
DNA: TGTGCCAGCAGTTTAGGTAGCGGGGGGGCGAAGACCCAGTACTTC
CDR3: CASSLGSGGAKTQYF

size: -
D: TRBD2
V: TRBV4-1
J: TRBJ2-3
DNA: TGCGCCAGCAGTTTTGGACGGGACTACCGCACAGATACGCAGTATTTT
CDR3: CASSFGRDYRTDTQYF

size: -
D: TRBD1
V: TRBV2
J: TRBJ2-7
DNA: TGTGCCAGCAGTGAGGGACAGGGGGGAATAGAGCAGTACTTC
CDR3: CASSEGQGGIEQYF

size: -
D: -
V: TRBV2
J: TRBJ1-5
DNA: TGTGCCAGCAGTGGACTTGGACAGATTAGCAATCAGCCCCAGCATTTT
CDR3: CASSGLGQISNQPQHF

size: -
D: -
V: TRBV5-1
J: TRBJ2-5
DNA: TGCGCCAGCAGTCGGACAGACCCTCGGGTACAAGAGACCCAGTACTTC
CDR3: CASSRTDPRVQETQYF

size: -
D: TRBD2
V: TRBV10-1
J: TRBJ2-2
DNA: TGCGCCAGCAGCTCAGCGGGGGACCCGAACACCGGGGAGCTGTTTTTT
CDR3: CASSSAGDPNTGELFF

size: many
D: TRBD1
V: TRBV7-2
J: TRBJ2-7
DNA: TGTGCCAGCAGGAACAGGGGAAGCTCCTACGAGCAGTACTTC
CDR3: CASRNRGSSYEQYF

size: -
D: TRBD1
V: TRBV15
J: TRBJ1-6
DNA: TGTGCCACCAGCCCAGACAGGGGGCTTCATTCACCCCTCCACTTT
CDR3: CATSPDRGLHSPLHF

size: -
D: TRBD1
V: TRBV6-6
J: TRBJ2-3
DNA: TGTGCCAGCAGTGACCGGGACAGGGGCACAGATACGCAGTATTTT
CDR3: CASSDRDRGTDTQYF

size: -
D: TRBD2
V: TRBV5-4
J: TRBJ2-2
DNA: TGTGCCAGCGAGGGCGGGGGGGCCCCCGGGGAGCTGTTTTTT
CDR3: CASEGGGAPGELFF

size: -
D: -
V: TRBV28
J: TRBJ1-6
DNA: TGTGCCAGCAAGGGAAGGAATAATTCACCCCTCCACTTT
CDR3: CASKGRNNSPLHF

size: -
D: -
V: TRBV29-1
J: TRBJ2-5
DNA: TGTAGCGTTGTCCGGCAAGAGACCCCGTACTTC
CDR3: CSVVRQETPYF

size: once
D: TRBD1
V: TRBV29-1
J: TRBJ1-2
DNA: TGCAGCGTTGAAGTCAGACAGGGGGGGTTCTATGGCTACACCTTC
CDR3: CSVEVRQGGFYGYTF

size: -
D: -
V: TRBV12-3/TRBV12-4
J: TRBJ2-5
DNA: TGTGCCAGCAGTCTGTTGTTCAATGAGCAGTACTTC
CDR3: CASSLLFNEQYF

size: -
D: TRBD1
V: TRBV2
J: TRBJ1-5
DNA: TGTGCCAGCAGTGAAGAAGGACAGGGGAATCAGCCCCAGCATTTT
CDR3: CASSEEGQGNQPQHF

size: -
D: TRBD1
V: TRBV16
J: TRBJ1-1
DNA: TGTGCCAGCCCTAGGGACAGTTTTTACACTGAAGCTTTCTTT
CDR3: CASPRDSFYTEAFF

size: few
D: TRBD1
V: TRBV20-1
J: TRBJ2-1
DNA: TGCAGTGCTCCCAAGCAGGGGGCCCATGAGCAGTTCTTC
CDR3: CSAPKQGAHEQFF

size: -
D: -
V: TRBV3-1
J: TRBJ1-4
DNA: TGTGCCAGCAGCCAAGACTACGACCTAAGTAATGAAAAACTGTTTTTT
CDR3: CASSQDYDLSNEKLFF

size: -
D: TRBD2
V: TRBV5-1
J: TRBJ2-4
DNA: TGCGCCAGCAGCTTGCTAGCGGAGGACCCGATTCAGTACTTC
CDR3: CASSLLAEDPIQYF

size: once
D: -
V: TRBV21-1
J: TRBJ1-1
DNA: TGTGCCAGCAGCAAAGAGGAGAACACTGAAGCTTTCTTT
CDR3: CASSKEENTEAFF

size: few
D: -
V: TRBV3-1
J: TRBJ2-7
DNA: TGTGCCAGCAGCCTCGCTGGTAGCCGGCGAACTCTCTACGAGCAGTACTTC
CDR3: CASSLAGSRRTLYEQYF

size: few
D: TRBD1
V: TRBV12-5
J: TRBJ2-7
DNA: TGTTCTAGTGGCACGGGACAGCCGGGCGAGCAGTACTTC
CDR3: CSSGTGQPGEQYF

size: -
D: TRBD2
V: TRBV18
J: TRBJ2-1
DNA: TGTGCCAGCTCACCATCTATGTCTAGCGGAAATGAGCAGTTCTTC
CDR3: CASSPSMSSGNEQFF

size: -
D: -
V: TRBV9
J: TRBJ2-1
DNA: TGTGCCAGCAGCGAACAACAGTACAATGAGCAGTTCTTC
CDR3: CASSEQQYNEQFF

size: -
D: -
V: TRBV5-5
J: TRBJ2-1
DNA: TGTGCCAGCAGCTGGACTAACTCCTACAATGAGCAGTTCTTC
CDR3: CASSWTNSYNEQFF

size: -
D: -
V: TRBV6-2/TRBV6-3
J: TRBJ2-7
DNA: TGTGCCAGCAGGCGCCCTGACCGGCCCCTCGGGAACGAGCAGTACTTC
CDR3: CASRRPDRPLGNEQYF

size: -
D: -
V: TRBV20-1
J: TRBJ2-1
DNA: TGCAGTGCTACCTACTTAAAGGGAAACAATGAGCAGTTCTTC
CDR3: CSATYLKGNNEQFF

size: -
D: -
V: TRBV3-1
J: TRBJ1-1
DNA: TGCGCCAGCAGCCATGGGGGTTATGAAGCTTTCTTT
CDR3: CASSHGGYEAFF

size: many
D: -
V: TRBV4-2
J: TRBJ2-7
DNA: TGTGCCAGCAGCCAAGATGCTAGCCGGTACGAGCAGTACTTC
CDR3: CASSQDASRYEQYF

size: few
D: -
V: TRBV10-3
J: TRBJ1-5
DNA: TGTGCCATCAGTGATATTCCTCGCAATCAGCCCCAGCATTTT
CDR3: CAISDIPRNQPQHF

size: many
D: -
V: TRBV29-1
J: TRBJ2-1
DNA: TGCAGCGTTGGGGGGGGGCGGACAGGGCGAGCTGATGAGCAGTTCTTC
CDR3: CSVGGGRTGRADEQFF

size: few
D: TRBD1
V: TRBV7-9
J: TRBJ1-4
DNA: TGTGCCAGCAGCGCCCAACAGGGGGCAATTGAAAAACTGTTTTTT
CDR3: CASSAQQGAIEKLFF

size: -
D: TRBD1
V: TRBV3-1
J: TRBJ2-4
DNA: TGTGCCAGCAGCGCTCAGGGGGCGCTGGACATTCAGTACTTC
CDR3: CASSAQGALDIQYF

size: few
D: -
V: TRBV20-1
J: TRBJ2-1
DNA: TGCAGTGCTAGGATCAGGACAGCGAGCTCCTACAATGAGCAGTTCTTC
CDR3: CSARIRTASSYNEQFF